A single sample gave rise to the 14 T cell receptor beta chains below, sequenced in a study of OX40 agonist ivuxolimab in advanced cancers. This table comes from immunoSEQ multiplex PCR, and its TCRdb copy is limited to in-frame clones, with some not included. The sample carries tens of thousands of clones, approximately 80% recorded once. Sequencing was performed on CD4+ or CD8+ T cells sorted from blood, taken in a trial of the OX40 agonist ivuxolimab. The receptors stem from an adult with an advanced solid tumor such as melanoma, head and neck, liver or kidney cancer.

This clone was seen a single time. The chain carries TRBV28 and TRBJ2-3, with D possibly being TRBD1 or TRBD2 (5 bases each). This CDR3 comprises 15 residues. V dropped 7 bases and J dropped 4 bases, with 18 bases sitting between them. In germline, CDR1 is MDHEN, CDR2 SYDVKM. The CDR3 DNA follows: TGTGCCAGCACTCCTCCGGGGCAGATGCCAGATACGCAGTATTTT. Translating it yields CASTPPGQMPDTQYF.

Notes on this clone: The sample contains more than one DNA sequence encoding this CDR3. The chain combines TRBV15 with TRBJ2-5; 10 bases line up with TRBD1. CDR1 is LNHNV and CDR2 is YYDKDF in the germline V gene (reference sequence). The CDR3 sequence is 14 residues long. Trimming cost V 5 bases and J 4 bases; bases outside gene matches: 4. CDR3 loop: CATSRDRGTETQYF. Here the CDR3 DNA reads TGTGCCACCAGCCGGGACAGGGGAACAGAGACCCAGTACTTC.

Only one count was recorded for this clone. The rearrangement joins TRBV7-3 to TRBJ2-4; TRBD1 matches 9 bases. Per the germline V gene, CDR1 is SGHTA and CDR2 is FQGTGA. The CDR3 totals 19 residues. V dropped 1 base and J dropped 0; count of bases not matched to a gene: 10. CDR3 sequence (DNA): TGTGCCAGCAGCTTAAGAAGGGGACAGGGTATTTTAGCCAAAAACATTCAGTACTTC. Protein sequence: CASSLRRGQGILAKNIQYF.

V usage is TRBV7-9 and J usage is TRBJ2-2, with TRBD1 identical over 10 bases. This CDR3 contains 15 residues. The germline V gene encodes CDR1 SEHNR and CDR2 FQNEAQ (reference sequence). Trimming at V came to 5 bases and at J to 5 bases, leaving 5 bases not matched to a gene. CDR3 nucleotide sequence: TGTGCCAGCAGCCCGGGACAGGGGAAGACCGGGGAGCTGTTTTTT. The encoded protein is CASSPGQGKTGELFF.

This clone was seen just once. This chain uses TRBV9 with TRBJ1-1, with D perhaps TRBD1 (6 bases). Germline CDR1 and CDR2: SGDLS and YYNGEE. V was cut by 4 bases and J by 6 bases, with 16 bases left in between. The CDR3 length is 14 residues. CDR3 region: CASSWDTSPAEAFF. CDR3 bases: TGTGCCAGCAGCTGGGACACGTCCCCGGCTGAAGCTTTCTTT.

The chain recombines TRBV5-5 with TRBJ1-1; no clear D. The CDR3 is 15 residues long. From germline, CDR1 is SGHKS and CDR2 YYEKEE (reference sequence). The V end lost 2 bases, the J end lost 1 base, and 12 bases lay between the germline ends. The DNA for the CDR3 is TGTGCCAGCAGCTTACGACTGAGTTCGAACACTGAAGCTTTCTTT. Amino acid sequence: CASSLRLSSNTEAFF.

The chain uses TRBV28 and TRBJ1-5; D not certain. The CDR3 length is 14 residues. Germline CDR1 and CDR2: MDHEN and SYDVKM. Trimming took off 3 bases at V and 0 bases at J, with 6 bases between the two ends. In DNA, the CDR3 is TGTGCCAGCAGTTTTGGTTATAGCAATCAGCCCCAGCATTTT. It specifies CASSFGYSNQPQHF.

This sequence joins TRBV7-9 and TRBJ2-5; the D gene is possibly TRBD2 (6 bases). The V gene's germline CDR1 is SEHNR and CDR2 FQNEAQ (reference sequence). V shed 0 bases and J shed 1 base, with 6 bases lying between them. The CDR3 consists of 14 residues. DNA for the CDR3: TGTGCCAGCAGCTTAGCGGGGGGCCAAGAGACCCAGTACTTC. Translating it yields CASSLAGGQETQYF.

V and J are TRBV30 and TRBJ1-1; 7 nucleotides agree with TRBD1. CDR1 GTSNPN and CDR2 SVGIG come from the germline V gene (reference sequence). Trimming cost V 2 bases and J 6 bases; bases outside gene matches: 9. This CDR3 region has 14 residues. The CDR3 bases are TGTGCCTGGAGTCCGCCACAGGGGTTCGCTGAAGCTTTCTTT. Translation: CAWSPPQGFAEAFF.

This clone appeared once. A junction boundary mismatches the germline segment, possibly from a read error. The rearrangement joins TRBV27 to TRBJ2-7; TRBD1 matches 9 bases. The CDR3 spans 14 residues. Germline lookup yields CDR1 MNHEY and CDR2 SMNVEV (reference sequence). The CDR3 region has the DNA TGTGCCAGCAGTGTCCGGGACAGGGAGTACGGGCAGTACTTC. It translates to CASSVRDREYGQYF.

This chain links TRBV9 with TRBJ1-1; the match to TRBD1 covers 9 bases. V was clipped by 0 bases and J by 2 bases; unmatched bases: 8. Germline V gene data show CDR1 as SGDLS and CDR2 as YYNGEE. The CDR3 loop spans 17 amino acids. CDR3 bases: TGTGCCAGCAGCGTAGAAGGGTGGACAGGGGACAACACTGAAGCTTTCTTT. It codes for CASSVEGWTGDNTEAFF.

The sample holds one count of this clone. The rearrangement joins TRBV28 to TRBJ2-7, with a weak D call TRBD1 (5 bases). The CDR3 is 13 amino acids. Germline CDR1 reads MDHEN; CDR2 reads SYDVKM. Trimming took off 3 bases at V and 6 bases at J, with 12 bases between the two ends. The CDR3 DNA reads TGTGCCAGCAGTTTGGCGCAGGGTGGCGAGCAGTACGTC. Protein sequence: CASSLAQGGEQYV.

The chain uses TRBV14 and TRBJ2-1, with TRBD1 identical over 7 bases. This CDR3 is 16 amino acids long. Germline CDR1 reads SGHDN; CDR2 reads FVKESK. V lost 2 bases to trimming and J lost 7 bases; unmatched junction nucleotides: 11. The CDR3: CASSQRLGGWGNEQFF. DNA of the CDR3: TGTGCCAGCAGCCAACGTCTAGGGGGCTGGGGAAATGAGCAGTTCTTC.

The V and J genes are TRBV4-3 and TRBJ2-7, with TRBD2 matching over 9 bases. There are 16 residues in the CDR3. The trim removed 5 bases at V and 8 bases at J, leaving 16 bases unmatched. The germline gives CDR1 LGHNA, CDR2 YSLEER. The CDR3 bases are TGCGCCAGCAGCTTGCCGCGGGGGGGGCGATCTAGCAAGCAGTACGTC. Amino acid sequence: CASSLPRGGRSSKQYV.